The rows below give T cell receptor beta chains drawn from one sample of a study of post-analysis software for immune sequencing data. Via MiXCR, TCRdb re-called the PCR reads, giving one row per CDR3 protein. There are a few hundred thousand distinct CDR3 sequences in the sample; under 55% occur only once, and around an eighth lies in the top ten. Sequenced sample: blood. These receptor sequences come from a girl aged 10 to 17 with multiple sclerosis. Both conserved end residues are part of each CDR3. A D gene is named only where the DNA matches it firmly. The size field is filled for only some rows; it gives once, few, many or a size class.

CDR3nt: TGTGCCAGCAGCTCAGATGACTCCACTGAGCAGTTCTTC
CDR3aa: CASSSDDSTEQFF
j_gene: TRBJ2-1
v_gene: TRBV7-6
d_gene: .
abundance: .

CDR3nt: TGCAGCGTTGAAGAAGAGGGGCAGATCTATGGCTACACCTTC
CDR3aa: CSVEEEGQIYGYTF
j_gene: TRBJ1-2
v_gene: TRBV29-1
d_gene: .
abundance: many

CDR3nt: TGCGCCAGCAGGTTGACAGGGGATCAGACTGAAGCTTTCTTT
CDR3aa: CASRLTGDQTEAFF
j_gene: TRBJ1-1
v_gene: TRBV5-1
d_gene: TRBD1
abundance: few

CDR3nt: TGTGCCAGCAGCTTGGCGGGAACCTGCAATGAGCAGTTCTTC
CDR3aa: CASSLAGTCNEQFF
j_gene: TRBJ2-1
v_gene: TRBV11-2
d_gene: .
abundance: .

CDR3nt: TGTGCCATCAGACCGGGGGGGACCTACGAGCAGTACTTC
CDR3aa: CAIRPGGTYEQYF
j_gene: TRBJ2-7
v_gene: TRBV10-3
d_gene: TRBD2
abundance: .

CDR3nt: TGCAGCGTTGGTCACGTGCTCCAAGAGACCCAGTACTTC
CDR3aa: CSVGHVLQETQYF
j_gene: TRBJ2-5
v_gene: TRBV29-1
d_gene: .
abundance: few

CDR3nt: TGCAGCGTTGAAGATCTACGGACGAACACTGAAGCTTTCTTT
CDR3aa: CSVEDLRTNTEAFF
j_gene: TRBJ1-1
v_gene: TRBV29-1
d_gene: .
abundance: .

CDR3nt: TGCAGTGCTAGTCCGGGACTAGCTAATGAGCAGTTCTTC
CDR3aa: CSASPGLANEQFF
j_gene: TRBJ2-1
v_gene: TRBV20-1
d_gene: TRBD2
abundance: .

CDR3nt: TGTGCCAGCAGGACCCAGGGGTCGCGGGAGCTCGAGCAGTACTTC
CDR3aa: CASRTQGSRELEQYF
j_gene: TRBJ2-7
v_gene: TRBV6-6
d_gene: .
abundance: .

CDR3nt: TGCAGTGCCGCCGCCGGGAACACTGAAGCTTTCTTT
CDR3aa: CSAAAGNTEAFF
j_gene: TRBJ1-1
v_gene: TRBV20-1
d_gene: .
abundance: .

CDR3nt: TGTGCCAGCAGTCCACGGCGGGGGTATAGCACAGATACGCAGTATTTT
CDR3aa: CASSPRRGYSTDTQYF
j_gene: TRBJ2-3
v_gene: TRBV11-1
d_gene: TRBD2
abundance: .

CDR3nt: TGCAGTGCTAGTATGGGACAGCCCCAGCATTTT
CDR3aa: CSASMGQPQHF
j_gene: TRBJ1-5
v_gene: TRBV20-1
d_gene: .
abundance: once

CDR3nt: TGTGCCAGCAGTTTAAGGGGAGGACTAGCGGGATTTGATGAGCAGTTCTTC
CDR3aa: CASSLRGGLAGFDEQFF
j_gene: TRBJ2-1
v_gene: TRBV28
d_gene: TRBD2
abundance: .

CDR3nt: TGCAGCGTTGCCCGGGATCAAGAGACCCAGTACTTC
CDR3aa: CSVARDQETQYF
j_gene: TRBJ2-5
v_gene: TRBV29-1
d_gene: .
abundance: .

CDR3nt: TGTGCCAGCCGAGCGGGACTCCACAATGAGCAGTTCTTC
CDR3aa: CASRAGLHNEQFF
j_gene: TRBJ2-1
v_gene: TRBV6-5
d_gene: TRBD2
abundance: .

CDR3nt: TGCAGCGCCAGAAACGGAGAGGGCTACACCTTC
CDR3aa: CSARNGEGYTF
j_gene: TRBJ1-2
v_gene: TRBV29-1
d_gene: .
abundance: few

CDR3nt: TGTGCCATCAGTGAGAGGGGGTTTTTATCTCGTGACGAGCAGTACTTC
CDR3aa: CAISERGFLSRDEQYF
j_gene: TRBJ2-7
v_gene: TRBV10-3
d_gene: .
abundance: many

CDR3nt: TGCGCCAGCAGCTTGGAGCTAGAGACCCAGTACTTC
CDR3aa: CASSLELETQYF
j_gene: TRBJ2-5
v_gene: TRBV5-1
d_gene: .
abundance: few

CDR3nt: TGTGCCAGCAGTACGACTAGCGGGAGAAGGAGCGAGCAGTACTTC
CDR3aa: CASSTTSGRRSEQYF
j_gene: TRBJ2-7
v_gene: TRBV12-3/TRBV12-4
d_gene: TRBD2
abundance: .

CDR3nt: TGCAGCGCTGGAGTGCAGACCCAGTACTTC
CDR3aa: CSAGVQTQYF
j_gene: TRBJ2-5
v_gene: TRBV29-1
d_gene: .
abundance: few

CDR3nt: TGTGCCAGCAGCTTAGGCGGGTCCGGGCGGGTATCCAAAAACATTCAGTACTTC
CDR3aa: CASSLGGSGRVSKNIQYF
j_gene: TRBJ2-4
v_gene: TRBV7-9
d_gene: .
abundance: .

CDR3nt: TGTGCCAGCAGCCCCAGGGACATCAATGAGCAGTTCTTC
CDR3aa: CASSPRDINEQFF
j_gene: TRBJ2-1
v_gene: TRBV7-9
d_gene: .
abundance: few

CDR3nt: TGCGCCAGCAGCTTGACGAACAATGAGCAGTTCTTC
CDR3aa: CASSLTNNEQFF
j_gene: TRBJ2-1
v_gene: TRBV5-1
d_gene: .
abundance: few

CDR3nt: TGTGCCAGCAGTTTTGCGGGGCGGGACCAAGAGACCCAGTACTTC
CDR3aa: CASSFAGRDQETQYF
j_gene: TRBJ2-5
v_gene: TRBV12-3/TRBV12-4
d_gene: .
abundance: few

CDR3nt: TGTGCCACAAGCACAGGGTACAACAATGAGCAGTTCTTC
CDR3aa: CATSTGYNNEQFF
j_gene: TRBJ2-1
v_gene: TRBV6-2/TRBV6-3
d_gene: .
abundance: few

CDR3nt: TGCATCGGCAGGGGCGACACGGATACGCAGTATTTT
CDR3aa: CIGRGDTDTQYF
j_gene: TRBJ2-3
v_gene: TRBV20-1
d_gene: .
abundance: .

CDR3nt: TGTGCCAGCAGCTTAAATGGCGGGAGGAGCGGCGAGCAGTACTTC
CDR3aa: CASSLNGGRSGEQYF
j_gene: TRBJ2-7
v_gene: TRBV7-2
d_gene: TRBD2
abundance: few

CDR3nt: TGTGCCAGCAGTCCGTCGGGACAGGGTTCTCGACCCCTCCACTTT
CDR3aa: CASSPSGQGSRPLHF
j_gene: TRBJ1-6
v_gene: TRBV12-3/TRBV12-4
d_gene: TRBD1
abundance: .

CDR3nt: TGTGCCAGCAGGCCCGGGACAGGGGGGGAGACCCAGTACTTC
CDR3aa: CASRPGTGGETQYF
j_gene: TRBJ2-5
v_gene: TRBV7-2
d_gene: TRBD1
abundance: once

CDR3nt: TGCAGCGTTTCGACTAGCGGGAGGGCCCCAGATTACGAGCAGTACTTC
CDR3aa: CSVSTSGRAPDYEQYF
j_gene: TRBJ2-7
v_gene: TRBV29-1
d_gene: TRBD2
abundance: many

CDR3nt: TGTGCCAGCAGCCTCGGGTACGGGCAGTTCTTC
CDR3aa: CASSLGYGQFF
j_gene: TRBJ2-1
v_gene: TRBV3-1
d_gene: .
abundance: .

CDR3nt: TGCAGCTCTGCTGGACAGATCAATGAGCAGTTCTTC
CDR3aa: CSSAGQINEQFF
j_gene: TRBJ2-1
v_gene: TRBV29-1
d_gene: .
abundance: .

CDR3nt: TGTGCCATCAAGGGACAGGACAGGGACTATGGCTACACCTTC
CDR3aa: CAIKGQDRDYGYTF
j_gene: TRBJ1-2
v_gene: TRBV10-3
d_gene: TRBD1
abundance: .

CDR3nt: TGTGCCAGCAGTCATCAACAGGGAAACGGCTACACCTTC
CDR3aa: CASSHQQGNGYTF
j_gene: TRBJ1-2
v_gene: TRBV12-3/TRBV12-4
d_gene: .
abundance: .

CDR3nt: TGTGCCAGCGGGAAACAGACAAACTACAATGAGCAGTTCTTC
CDR3aa: CASGKQTNYNEQFF
j_gene: TRBJ2-1
v_gene: TRBV6-1
d_gene: .
abundance: .

CDR3nt: TGCAGTGCTAGAGATATGGCGGGAGGGGAAGAGACCCAGTACTTC
CDR3aa: CSARDMAGGEETQYF
j_gene: TRBJ2-5
v_gene: TRBV20-1
d_gene: TRBD2
abundance: few

CDR3nt: TGCAGCGTGGAGGGGGACAGGGCGATTAAGAACACCGGGGAGCTGTTTTTT
CDR3aa: CSVEGDRAIKNTGELFF
j_gene: TRBJ2-2
v_gene: TRBV29-1
d_gene: TRBD1
abundance: .

CDR3nt: TGTGCCGTCGGGGGGAGTTTAGAATATGAGCAGTTCTTC
CDR3aa: CAVGGSLEYEQFF
j_gene: TRBJ2-1
v_gene: TRBV24-1
d_gene: TRBD2
abundance: few

CDR3nt: TGTGCCAGCAGCGCTGACCGCTACGAGCAGTACTTC
CDR3aa: CASSADRYEQYF
j_gene: TRBJ2-7
v_gene: TRBV7-9
d_gene: .
abundance: few

CDR3nt: TGTGCCAGCAGTGAAGACATTGGGGCCGGGGAGCTGTTTTTT
CDR3aa: CASSEDIGAGELFF
j_gene: TRBJ2-2
v_gene: TRBV2
d_gene: .
abundance: .

CDR3nt: TGTGCCAGCACCACCCAGCGGCAGGCCTACAATGAGCAGTTCTTC
CDR3aa: CASTTQRQAYNEQFF
j_gene: TRBJ2-1
v_gene: TRBV6-1
d_gene: .
abundance: .

CDR3nt: TGCAGCGTTGGGACTAGCGGGAGCTACGAGCAGTACTTC
CDR3aa: CSVGTSGSYEQYF
j_gene: TRBJ2-7
v_gene: TRBV29-1
d_gene: TRBD2
abundance: .

CDR3nt: TGTGCCAGCAGTGAAGCTCCGGTACAGCTAAAAAGCCGGGAGCTGTTTTTT
CDR3aa: CASSEAPVQLKSRELFF
j_gene: TRBJ2-2
v_gene: TRBV6-1
d_gene: .
abundance: few

CDR3nt: TGTGCCAGCAGGAAGGGACTCTCGGCGGGTCAGCCCCAGCATTTT
CDR3aa: CASRKGLSAGQPQHF
j_gene: TRBJ1-5
v_gene: TRBV6-5
d_gene: .
abundance: .

CDR3nt: TGCAGTGCTAGGCCTAGCGGGGGAGATGAGCAGTTCTTC
CDR3aa: CSARPSGGDEQFF
j_gene: TRBJ2-1
v_gene: TRBV20-1
d_gene: TRBD2
abundance: few

CDR3nt: TGTGCCAGCAGCTTAGAAGGGCGTGGGGGAACAGATACGCAGTATTTT
CDR3aa: CASSLEGRGGTDTQYF
j_gene: TRBJ2-3
v_gene: TRBV11-2
d_gene: .
abundance: .

CDR3nt: TGCAGTGCACAGCAGCTCCTAGCTAACTATGGCTACACCTTC
CDR3aa: CSAQQLLANYGYTF
j_gene: TRBJ1-2
v_gene: TRBV20-1
d_gene: .
abundance: .

CDR3nt: TGTGCCAGCAGTTCCTCGGACAGCCGCAACGTCCTGACTTTC
CDR3aa: CASSSSDSRNVLTF
j_gene: TRBJ2-6
v_gene: TRBV6-2/TRBV6-3
d_gene: .
abundance: .

CDR3nt: TGCGCCAGCAGCTTGGACTACGAGCAGTACTTC
CDR3aa: CASSLDYEQYF
j_gene: TRBJ2-7
v_gene: TRBV5-1
d_gene: .
abundance: many

CDR3nt: TGCGCCAGCAGCCAAGTCGGCGGGGCGGAGACCCAGTACTTC
CDR3aa: CASSQVGGAETQYF
j_gene: TRBJ2-5
v_gene: TRBV4-1
d_gene: .
abundance: few

CDR3nt: TGCAGTGCTCCTCGGAGGGTCGGGAGTTATAATGAGCAGTTCTTC
CDR3aa: CSAPRRVGSYNEQFF
j_gene: TRBJ2-1
v_gene: TRBV20-1
d_gene: .
abundance: .

CDR3nt: TGTGCCGGCAGTTACCGGATGGACAGGGGGCCGCTGGGCGGCACTGAAGCTTTCTTT
CDR3aa: CAGSYRMDRGPLGGTEAFF
j_gene: TRBJ1-1
v_gene: TRBV6-2/TRBV6-3
d_gene: TRBD1
abundance: once

CDR3nt: TGTGCCATCAGTGAGCCCAGAAGCTCCTACGAGCAGTACTTC
CDR3aa: CAISEPRSSYEQYF
j_gene: TRBJ2-7
v_gene: TRBV10-3
d_gene: .
abundance: few

CDR3nt: TGTGCCAGCAGCCGTAGCGGGAGGGAGACCCAGTACTTC
CDR3aa: CASSRSGRETQYF
j_gene: TRBJ2-5
v_gene: TRBV3-1
d_gene: TRBD2
abundance: .

CDR3nt: TGCGCCAGCAGCTTCCGGACAGGGGGAAGGCCGAATGAGCAGTTCTTC
CDR3aa: CASSFRTGGRPNEQFF
j_gene: TRBJ2-1
v_gene: TRBV4-1
d_gene: TRBD1
abundance: .